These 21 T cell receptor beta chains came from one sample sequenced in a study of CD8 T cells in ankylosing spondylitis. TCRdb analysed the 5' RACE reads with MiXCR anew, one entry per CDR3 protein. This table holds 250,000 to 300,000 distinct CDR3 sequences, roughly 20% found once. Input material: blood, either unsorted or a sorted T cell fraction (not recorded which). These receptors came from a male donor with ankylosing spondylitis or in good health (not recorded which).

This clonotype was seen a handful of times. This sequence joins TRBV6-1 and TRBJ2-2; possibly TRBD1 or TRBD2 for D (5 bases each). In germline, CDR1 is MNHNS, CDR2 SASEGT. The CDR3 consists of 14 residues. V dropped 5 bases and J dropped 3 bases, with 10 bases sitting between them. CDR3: CASSKGTDTGELFF. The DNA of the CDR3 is TGTGCCAGCAGTAAAGGGACGGACACCGGGGAGCTGTTTTTT.

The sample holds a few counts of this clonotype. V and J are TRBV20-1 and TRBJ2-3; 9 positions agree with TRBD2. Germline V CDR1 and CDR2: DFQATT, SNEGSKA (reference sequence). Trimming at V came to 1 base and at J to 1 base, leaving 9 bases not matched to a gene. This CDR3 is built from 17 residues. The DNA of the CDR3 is TGCAGTGCTAGAGTTGGTAGCGGGGGCGTTGGCACAGATACGCAGTATTTT. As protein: CSARVGSGGVGTDTQYF.

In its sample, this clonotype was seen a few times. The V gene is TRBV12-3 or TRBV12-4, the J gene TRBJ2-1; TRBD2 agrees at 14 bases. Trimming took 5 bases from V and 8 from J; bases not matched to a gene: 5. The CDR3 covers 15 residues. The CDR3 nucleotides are TGTGCCAGCAGTCCTCCGGGACTAGCGGGGGATGAGCAGTTCTTC. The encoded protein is CASSPPGLAGDEQFF.

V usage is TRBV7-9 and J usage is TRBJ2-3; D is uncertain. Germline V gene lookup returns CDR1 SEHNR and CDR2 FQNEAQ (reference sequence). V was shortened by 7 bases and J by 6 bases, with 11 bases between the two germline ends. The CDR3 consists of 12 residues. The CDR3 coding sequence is TGTGCCAGCAACAGTATTGCGGATACGCAGTATTTT. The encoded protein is CASNSIADTQYF.

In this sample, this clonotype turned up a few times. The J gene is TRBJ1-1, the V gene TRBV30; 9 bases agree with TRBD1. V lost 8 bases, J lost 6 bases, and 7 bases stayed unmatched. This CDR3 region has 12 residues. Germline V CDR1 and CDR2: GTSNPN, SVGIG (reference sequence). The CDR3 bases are TGTGCCCGGGACAGGGTAATTGCTGAAGCTTTCTTT. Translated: CARDRVIAEAFF.

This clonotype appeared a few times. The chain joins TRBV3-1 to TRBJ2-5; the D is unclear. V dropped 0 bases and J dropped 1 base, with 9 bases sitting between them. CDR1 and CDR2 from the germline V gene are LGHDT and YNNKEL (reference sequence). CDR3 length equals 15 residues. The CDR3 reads CASSQDGRIQETQYF. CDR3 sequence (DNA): TGTGCCAGCAGCCAAGATGGACGGATCCAAGAGACCCAGTACTTC.

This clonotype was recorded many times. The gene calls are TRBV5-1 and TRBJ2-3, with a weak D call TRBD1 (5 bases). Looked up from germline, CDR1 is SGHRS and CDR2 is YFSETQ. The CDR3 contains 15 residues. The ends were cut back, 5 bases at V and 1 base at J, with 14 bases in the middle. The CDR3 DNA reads TGCGCCAGCAGACTGATTTCCAGGGGCACAGATACGCAGTATTTT. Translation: CASRLISRGTDTQYF.

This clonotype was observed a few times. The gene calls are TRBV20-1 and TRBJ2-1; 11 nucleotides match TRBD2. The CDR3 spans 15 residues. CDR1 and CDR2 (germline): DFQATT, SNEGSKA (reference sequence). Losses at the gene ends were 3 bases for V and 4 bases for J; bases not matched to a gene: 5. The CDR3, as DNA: TGCAGTGCTAGCTGGGTAGCGGGAGGGTACAATGAGCAGTTCTTC. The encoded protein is CSASWVAGGYNEQFF.

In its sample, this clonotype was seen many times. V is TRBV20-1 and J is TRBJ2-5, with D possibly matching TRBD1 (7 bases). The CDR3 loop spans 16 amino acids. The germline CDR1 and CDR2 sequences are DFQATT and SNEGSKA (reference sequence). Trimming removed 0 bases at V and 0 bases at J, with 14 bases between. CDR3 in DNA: TGCAGTGCTAGAGATAGGAGGGGGCCGGACCAAGAGACCCAGTACTTC. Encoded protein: CSARDRRGPDQETQYF.

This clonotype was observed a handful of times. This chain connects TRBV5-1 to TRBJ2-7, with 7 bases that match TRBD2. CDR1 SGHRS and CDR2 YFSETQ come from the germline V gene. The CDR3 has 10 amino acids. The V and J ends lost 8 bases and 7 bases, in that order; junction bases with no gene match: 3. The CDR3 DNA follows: TGCGCCAGGGGGAGGGTTGAGCAGTACGTC. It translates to CARGRVEQYV.

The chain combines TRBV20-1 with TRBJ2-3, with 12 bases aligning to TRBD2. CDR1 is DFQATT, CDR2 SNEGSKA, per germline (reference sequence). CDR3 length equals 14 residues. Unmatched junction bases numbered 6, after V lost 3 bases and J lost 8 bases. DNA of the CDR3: TGCAGTGCTAGTTCTAGCGGGGGGGCTGGTACGCAGTATTTT. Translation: CSASSSGGAGTQYF.

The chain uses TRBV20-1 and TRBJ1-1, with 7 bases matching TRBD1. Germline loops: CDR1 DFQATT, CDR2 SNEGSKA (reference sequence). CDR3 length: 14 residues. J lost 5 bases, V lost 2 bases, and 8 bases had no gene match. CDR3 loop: CSARNRGRRTEAFF. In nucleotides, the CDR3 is TGCAGTGCTAGAAATAGGGGGCGCCGGACTGAAGCTTTCTTT.

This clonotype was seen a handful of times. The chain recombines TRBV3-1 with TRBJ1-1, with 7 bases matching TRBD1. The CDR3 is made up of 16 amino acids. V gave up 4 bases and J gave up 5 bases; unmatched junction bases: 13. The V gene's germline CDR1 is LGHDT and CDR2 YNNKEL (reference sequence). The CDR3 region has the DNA TGTGCCAGCAGCCCCGGGACAGTTATCGGCGGAACTGAAGCTTTCTTT. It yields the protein CASSPGTVIGGTEAFF.

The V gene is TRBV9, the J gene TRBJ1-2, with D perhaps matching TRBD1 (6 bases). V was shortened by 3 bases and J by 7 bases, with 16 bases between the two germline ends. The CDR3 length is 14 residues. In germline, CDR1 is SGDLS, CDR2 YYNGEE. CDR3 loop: CASSAGGAKGGYTF. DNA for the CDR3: TGTGCCAGCAGCGCCGGGGGGGCCAAGGGTGGCTACACCTTC. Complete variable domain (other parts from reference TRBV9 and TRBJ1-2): DSGVTQTPKHLITATGQRVTLRCSPRSGDLSVYWYQQSLDQGLQFLIQYYNGEERAKGNILERFSAQQFPDLHSELNLSSLELGDSALYFCASSAGGAKGGYTFGSGTRLTVV.

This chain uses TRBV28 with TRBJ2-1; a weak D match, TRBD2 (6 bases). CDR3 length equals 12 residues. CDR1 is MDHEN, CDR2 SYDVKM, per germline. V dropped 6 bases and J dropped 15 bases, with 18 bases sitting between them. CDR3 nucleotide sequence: TGTGCCAGCAGCAAAGGGATCGGGAGTCCGTTCTTC. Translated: CASSKGIGSPFF.

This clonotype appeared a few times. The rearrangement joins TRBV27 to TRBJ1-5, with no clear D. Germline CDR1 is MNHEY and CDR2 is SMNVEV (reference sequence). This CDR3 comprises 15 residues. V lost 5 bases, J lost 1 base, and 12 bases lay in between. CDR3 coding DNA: TGTGCCAGCAGTCCGGTAGGTGTCAGCAATCAGCCCCAGCATTTT. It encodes CASSPVGVSNQPQHF.

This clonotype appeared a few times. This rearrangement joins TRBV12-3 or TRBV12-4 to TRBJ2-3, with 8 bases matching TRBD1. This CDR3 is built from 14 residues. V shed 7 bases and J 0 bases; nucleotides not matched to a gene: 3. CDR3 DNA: TGTGCCAGCACTCGACAGGGGAGCACAGATACGCAGTATTTT. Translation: CASTRQGSTDTQYF.

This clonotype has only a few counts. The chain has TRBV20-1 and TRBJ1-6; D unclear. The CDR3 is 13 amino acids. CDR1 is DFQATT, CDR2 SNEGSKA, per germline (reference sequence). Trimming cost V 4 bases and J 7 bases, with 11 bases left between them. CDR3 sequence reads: CSAKPGLNSPLHF. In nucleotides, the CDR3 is TGCAGTGCTAAGCCAGGCCTCAATTCACCCCTCCACTTT.

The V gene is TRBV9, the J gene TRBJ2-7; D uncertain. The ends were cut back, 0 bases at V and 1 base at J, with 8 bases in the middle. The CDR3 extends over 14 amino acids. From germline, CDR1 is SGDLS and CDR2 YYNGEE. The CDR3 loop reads CASSVGVDSYEQYV. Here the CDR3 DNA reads TGTGCCAGCAGCGTAGGAGTGGATTCCTACGAGCAGTACGTC.

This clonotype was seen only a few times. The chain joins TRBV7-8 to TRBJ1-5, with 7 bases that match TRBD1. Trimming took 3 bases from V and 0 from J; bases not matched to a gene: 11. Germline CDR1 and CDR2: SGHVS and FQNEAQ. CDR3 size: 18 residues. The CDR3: CASSFAGGRGNSNQPQHF. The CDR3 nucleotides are TGTGCCAGCAGCTTCGCAGGGGGAAGGGGAAATAGCAATCAGCCCCAGCATTTT. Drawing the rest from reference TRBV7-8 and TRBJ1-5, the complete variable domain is GAGVSQSPRYKVAKRGQDVALRCDPISGHVSLFWYQQALGQGPEFLTYFQNEAQLDKSGLPSDRFFAERPEGSVSTLKIQRTQQEDSAVYLCASSFAGGRGNSNQPQHFGDGTRLSIL.

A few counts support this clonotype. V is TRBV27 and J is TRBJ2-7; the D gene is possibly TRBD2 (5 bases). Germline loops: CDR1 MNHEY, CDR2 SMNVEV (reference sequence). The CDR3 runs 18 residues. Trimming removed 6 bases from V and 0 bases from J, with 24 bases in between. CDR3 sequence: CASRPSLASDSSSYEQYV. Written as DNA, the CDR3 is TGTGCCAGCAGACCCAGCCTAGCTTCAGACTCCAGCTCCTACGAGCAGTACGTC.